This T cell receptor beta chain was recovered during a study of blood T cell repertoires in COVID-19. The ends were cut back, 0 bases at V and 5 bases at J, with 8 bases in the middle. The CDR3 contains 13 residues. Germline assignment: CDR1 SGHTS and CDR2 YDEGEE. In its sample, this clone was seen once. Sequenced by immunoSEQ multiplex PCR; TCRdb stores in-frame clones only, minus some. The data hold over 60,000 clones, with around 90% observed a single time. The specimen was peripheral blood. This sequence joins TRBV5-8 and TRBJ2-5; no reliable D call. This clonotype originated in a man aged 50 to 60 with COVID-19, enrolled during active disease. For the CDR3, the DNA is TGTGCCAGCAGCTTGGCCGGGTGGGAGACCCAGTACTTC. It encodes CASSLAGWETQYF.